The 8 T cell receptor beta chains below come from one sample, sequenced in a study of shared clonotypes between healthy human individuals (dated by TCRdb to about 2020). Library creation used the immunoSEQ multiplex PCR assay. Entries here come from immuneACCESS through TCRdb and include only in-frame sequences with V and J called. Some clones fail to appear in such tables; in the studies checked, an unresolved V gene covers under half of the shortfall, and the cause of the remainder is unknown. Present in this sample are 2 million to 2.5 million clones, over 90% of which were seen just once. The ten largest clones take up 0.35% to 0.5% of the sample. The sequenced sample was naive CD4+ T cells from PBMCs. According to the study, the label for this sample's cell subset or site signals: CD45RA+ positively selected. The receptors come from a man in his late teens or twenties in good health. Some clones in this sample may be carry-over from other donors' samples.

The chain's CDR3 is CASSSPFDYKETQYF. The DNA of the CDR3 is TGTGCCAGCAGCTCCCCATTCGACTACAAAGAGACCCAGTACTTC. V gene TRBV7-2 combines with J gene TRBJ2-5, with D possibly being TRBD2 (5 bases). This CDR3 is 15 amino acids long. Per the germline V gene, CDR1 is SGHTA and CDR2 is FQGNSA. V was cut by 4 bases and J by 3 bases, with 15 bases left in between.

This clone was seen just once. The chain links TRBV6-1 to TRBJ2-7; no clear D gene. V was shortened by 2 bases and J by 0 bases, with 14 bases between the two germline ends. The CDR3 runs to 16 residues. In germline, CDR1 is MNHNS, CDR2 SASEGT. DNA of the CDR3: TGTGCCAGCAGTGAATCGAGGCAGCTTCTCTCCTACGAGCAGTACTTC. Protein sequence: CASSESRQLLSYEQYF.

V usage is TRBV18 and J usage is TRBJ1-1; D unresolved. The CDR3 has 14 residues. Trimming left V 5 bases short and J 0 bases short, with 10 bases between. The germline V gene has CDR1 KGHSH and CDR2 LQKENI. The CDR3 is CASSETAMNTEAFF. CDR3 coding DNA: TGTGCCAGCTCAGAGACGGCCATGAACACTGAAGCTTTCTTT.

The CDR3: CASSRGPARDGYTF. The CDR3 DNA sequence: TGCGCCAGCAGCCGGGGACCGGCCCGGGATGGCTACACCTTC. The chain has TRBV10-1 and TRBJ1-2; D may be TRBD1 (5 bases). Germline CDR1 and CDR2: WNHNN and SYGVQD (reference sequence). CDR3 size: 14 residues. Trimming removed 6 bases from V and 6 bases from J, with 17 bases in between.

V is TRBV5-1 and J is TRBJ2-7; no definite D call. The CDR3 runs 13 residues. V was pared by 2 bases and J by 2 bases, with 8 bases between. The germline gives CDR1 SGHRS, CDR2 YFSETQ. The CDR3 is CASSLDFPYEQYF. The CDR3 DNA reads as TGCGCCAGCAGCTTAGACTTCCCCTACGAGCAGTACTTC.

The J gene is TRBJ2-5, the V gene TRBV4-3; D is possibly TRBD1 or TRBD2 (6 bases each). Trimming shortened V by 0 bases and J by 1 base, and 12 bases separated the two germline ends. The CDR3 has 16 amino acids. Per the germline V gene, CDR1 is LGHNA and CDR2 is YSLEER. As DNA, the CDR3 is TGCGCCAGCAGCCAAGATAGGTGGGGGGCCCAAGAGACCCAGTACTTC. It encodes CASSQDRWGAQETQYF.

The CDR3 protein is CASSPRLAGRYNEQFF. CDR3 bases: TGTGCCAGCAGCCCCCGACTAGCGGGCCGTTACAATGAGCAGTTCTTC. The chain recombines TRBV7-3 with TRBJ2-1; 10 bases agree with TRBD2. The J segment lost 4 bases and the V segment lost 5 bases, leaving 8 bases of the junction unmatched. Germline V gives CDR1 SGHTA, CDR2 FQGTGA. The CDR3 is 16 amino acids.

The genes are TRBV14 and TRBJ2-2; TRBD1 aligns across 7 bases. Trimming at V came to 4 bases and at J to 5 bases, leaving 4 bases not matched to a gene. The germline V gene encodes CDR1 SGHDN and CDR2 FVKESK. This CDR3 contains 14 residues. CDR3 residues: CASSRQGHTGELFF. In DNA, the CDR3 is TGTGCCAGCAGCCGACAGGGTCATACCGGGGAGCTGTTTTTT.